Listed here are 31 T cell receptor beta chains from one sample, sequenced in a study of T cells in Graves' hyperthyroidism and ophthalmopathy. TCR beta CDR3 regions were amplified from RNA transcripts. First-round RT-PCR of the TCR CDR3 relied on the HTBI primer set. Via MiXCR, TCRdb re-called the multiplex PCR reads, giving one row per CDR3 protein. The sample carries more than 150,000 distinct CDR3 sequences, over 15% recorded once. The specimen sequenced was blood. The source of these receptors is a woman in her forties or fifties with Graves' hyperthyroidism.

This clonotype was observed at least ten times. In nucleotides, the CDR3 is TGTGCCAGCAGTTTCGGGGGCGCAGATACGCAGTATTTT. This encodes CASSFGGADTQYF. This chain links TRBV27 with TRBJ2-3; tentatively, D is TRBD1 or TRBD2 (6 bases each). V shed 3 bases and J shed 4 bases, with 8 bases lying between them. Looked up from germline, CDR1 is MNHEY and CDR2 is SMNVEV (reference sequence). There are 13 residues in the CDR3.

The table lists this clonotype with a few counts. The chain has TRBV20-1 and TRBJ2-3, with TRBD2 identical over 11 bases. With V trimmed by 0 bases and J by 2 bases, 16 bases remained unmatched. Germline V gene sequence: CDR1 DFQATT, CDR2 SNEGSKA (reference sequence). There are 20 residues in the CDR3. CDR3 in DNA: TGCAGTGCTAGAGATGAGCTAGCGGGGGGCTATACAATACTCACAGATACGCAGTATTTT. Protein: CSARDELAGGYTILTDTQYF.

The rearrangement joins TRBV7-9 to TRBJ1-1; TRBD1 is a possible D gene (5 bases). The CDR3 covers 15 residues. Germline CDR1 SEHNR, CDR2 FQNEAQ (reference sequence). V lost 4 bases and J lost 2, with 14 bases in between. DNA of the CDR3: TGTGCCAGCAGCTCCCCCGGGACTCTTAACACTGAAGCTTTCTTT. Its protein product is CASSSPGTLNTEAFF.

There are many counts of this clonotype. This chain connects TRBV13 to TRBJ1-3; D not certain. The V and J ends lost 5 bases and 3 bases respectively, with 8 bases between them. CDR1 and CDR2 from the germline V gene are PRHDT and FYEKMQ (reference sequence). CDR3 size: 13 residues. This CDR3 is CASSPAVGNTIYF. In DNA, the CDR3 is TGTGCCAGCAGCCCGGCGGTTGGAAACACCATATATTTT.

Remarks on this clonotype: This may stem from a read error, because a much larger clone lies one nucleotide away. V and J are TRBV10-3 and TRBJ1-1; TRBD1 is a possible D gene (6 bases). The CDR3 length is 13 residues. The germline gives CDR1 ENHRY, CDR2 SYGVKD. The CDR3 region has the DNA TGTGCCATCACAGGACAGCAGAACGCTGAAGCTTTCTTT. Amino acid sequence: CAITGQQNAEAFF.

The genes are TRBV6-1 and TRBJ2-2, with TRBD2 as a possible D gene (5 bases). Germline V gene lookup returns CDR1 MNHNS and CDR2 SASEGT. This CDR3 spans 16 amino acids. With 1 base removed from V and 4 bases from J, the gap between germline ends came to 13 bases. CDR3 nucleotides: TGTGCCAGCAGTGAAGAGCTATTTCGGGGCACCGGGGAGCTGTTTTTT. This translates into CASSEELFRGTGELFF.

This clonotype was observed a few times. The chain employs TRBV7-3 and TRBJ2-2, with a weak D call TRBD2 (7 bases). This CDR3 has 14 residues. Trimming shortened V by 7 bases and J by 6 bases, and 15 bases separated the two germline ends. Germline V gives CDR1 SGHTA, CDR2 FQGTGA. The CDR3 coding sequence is TGTGCCAGCACCCCTAGGGGGGGTCCCGGGGAGCTGTTTTTT. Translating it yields CASTPRGGPGELFF.

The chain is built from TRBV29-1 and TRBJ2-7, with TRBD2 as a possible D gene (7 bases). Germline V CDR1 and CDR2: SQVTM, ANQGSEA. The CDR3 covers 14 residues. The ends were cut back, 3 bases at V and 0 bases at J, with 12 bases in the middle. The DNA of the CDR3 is TGCAGCGTTGAGGAGGGGGGGAACTCCTACGAGCAGTACTTC. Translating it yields CSVEEGGNSYEQYF.

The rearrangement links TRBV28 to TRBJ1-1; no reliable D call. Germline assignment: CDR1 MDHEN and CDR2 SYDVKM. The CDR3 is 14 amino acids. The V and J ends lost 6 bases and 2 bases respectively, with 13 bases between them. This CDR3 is CASRITGFNTEAFF. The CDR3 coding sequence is TGTGCCAGCAGGATCACGGGCTTCAACACTGAAGCTTTCTTT.

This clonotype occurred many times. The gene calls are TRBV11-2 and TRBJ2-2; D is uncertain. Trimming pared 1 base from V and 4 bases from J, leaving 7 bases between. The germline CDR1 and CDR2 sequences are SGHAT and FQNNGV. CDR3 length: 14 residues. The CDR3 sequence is CASSLVQTTGELFF. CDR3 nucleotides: TGTGCCAGCAGCTTAGTTCAGACCACCGGGGAGCTGTTTTTT.

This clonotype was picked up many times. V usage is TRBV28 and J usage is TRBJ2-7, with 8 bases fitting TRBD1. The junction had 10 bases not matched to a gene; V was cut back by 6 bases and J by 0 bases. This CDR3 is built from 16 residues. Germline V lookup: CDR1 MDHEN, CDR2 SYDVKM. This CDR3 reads CASRRRTGGLSYEQYF. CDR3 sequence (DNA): TGTGCCAGCAGAAGACGTACAGGGGGACTCTCCTACGAGCAGTACTTC.

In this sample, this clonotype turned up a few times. The CDR3 DNA is TGTGCCAGCAGCCAGAAAGGCGGGGACTCCTCCTACGAGCAGTACTTC. Translating gives CASSQKGGDSSYEQYF. The rearrangement joins TRBV4-2 to TRBJ2-7; tentatively, D is TRBD2 (6 bases). The germline CDR1 and CDR2 sequences are LGHNA and YNFKEQ. The CDR3 extends over 16 amino acids. Trimming took 3 bases from V and 0 from J, leaving 15 bases between them.

The DNA for the CDR3 is TGCGCCAGCAGCCAGGGGAACTCATATAATTCACCCCTCCACTTT. It codes for CASSQGNSYNSPLHF. The gene calls are TRBV4-1 and TRBJ1-6; no definite D call. This CDR3 comprises 15 residues. Between the trimmed V and J ends, which lost 3 bases and 4 bases, there was a span of 10 bases. CDR1 and CDR2 from the germline V gene are MGHRA and YSYEKL.

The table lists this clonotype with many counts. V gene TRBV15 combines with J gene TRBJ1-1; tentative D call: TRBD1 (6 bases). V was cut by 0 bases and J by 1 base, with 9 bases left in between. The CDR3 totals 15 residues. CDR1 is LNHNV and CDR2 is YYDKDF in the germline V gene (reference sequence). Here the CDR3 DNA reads TGTGCCACCAGCAGAGAGGTGACAGGGAACACTGAAGCTTTCTTT. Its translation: CATSREVTGNTEAFF.

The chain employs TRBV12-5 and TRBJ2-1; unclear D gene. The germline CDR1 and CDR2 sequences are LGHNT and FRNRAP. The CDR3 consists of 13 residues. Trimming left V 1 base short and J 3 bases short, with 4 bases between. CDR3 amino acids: CASGLGDYNEQFF. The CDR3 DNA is TGTGCTAGTGGTTTGGGGGACTACAATGAGCAGTTCTTC.

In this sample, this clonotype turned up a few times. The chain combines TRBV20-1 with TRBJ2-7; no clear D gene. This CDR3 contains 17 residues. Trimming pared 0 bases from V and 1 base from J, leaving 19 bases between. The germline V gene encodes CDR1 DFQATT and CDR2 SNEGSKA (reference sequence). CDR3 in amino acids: CSARDRVAALFSYEQYF. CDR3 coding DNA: TGCAGTGCTAGAGATCGGGTAGCCGCCTTATTTTCCTACGAGCAGTACTTC.

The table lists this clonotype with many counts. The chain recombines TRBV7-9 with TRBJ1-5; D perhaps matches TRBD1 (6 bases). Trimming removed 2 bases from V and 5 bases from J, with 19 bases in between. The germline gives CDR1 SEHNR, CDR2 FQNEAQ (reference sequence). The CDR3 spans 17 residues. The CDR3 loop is CASSLTLGGQGDQPQHF. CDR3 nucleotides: TGTGCCAGCAGCTTAACTCTTGGGGGACAAGGGGATCAGCCCCAGCATTTT.

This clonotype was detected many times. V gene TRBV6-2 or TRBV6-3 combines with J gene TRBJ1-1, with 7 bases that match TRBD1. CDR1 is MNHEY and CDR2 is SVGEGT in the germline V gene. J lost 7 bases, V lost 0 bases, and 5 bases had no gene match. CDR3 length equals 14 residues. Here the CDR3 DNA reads TGTGCCAGCAGTTACTCTGAGGGGGCGAATGAAGCTTTCTTT. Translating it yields CASSYSEGANEAFF.

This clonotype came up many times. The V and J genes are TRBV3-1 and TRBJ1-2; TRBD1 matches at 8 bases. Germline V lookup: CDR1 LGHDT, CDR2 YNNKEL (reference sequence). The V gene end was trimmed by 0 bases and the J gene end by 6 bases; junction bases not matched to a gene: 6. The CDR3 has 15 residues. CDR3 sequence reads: CASSQDLSTGDGYTF. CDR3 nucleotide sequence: TGTGCCAGCAGCCAAGATCTTTCGACAGGGGATGGCTACACCTTC.

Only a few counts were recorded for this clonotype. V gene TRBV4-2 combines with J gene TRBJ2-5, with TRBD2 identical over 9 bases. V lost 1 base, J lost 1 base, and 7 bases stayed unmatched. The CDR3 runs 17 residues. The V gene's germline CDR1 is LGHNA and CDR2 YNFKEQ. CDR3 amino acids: CASSQGGLAGPQETQYF. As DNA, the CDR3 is TGTGCCAGCAGCCAAGGGGGCCTAGCGGGGCCCCAAGAGACCCAGTACTTC.

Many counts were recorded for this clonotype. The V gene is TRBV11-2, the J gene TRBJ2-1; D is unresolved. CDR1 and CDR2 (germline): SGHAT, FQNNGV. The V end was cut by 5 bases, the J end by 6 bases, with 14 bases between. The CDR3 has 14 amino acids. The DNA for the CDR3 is TGTGCCAGCAGCCCTCGTGGTCCTATCAATGAGCAGTTCTTC. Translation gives CASSPRGPINEQFF.

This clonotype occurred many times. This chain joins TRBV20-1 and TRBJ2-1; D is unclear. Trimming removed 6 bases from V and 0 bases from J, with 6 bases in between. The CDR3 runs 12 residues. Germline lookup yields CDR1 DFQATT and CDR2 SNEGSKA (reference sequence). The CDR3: CSARHSYNEQFF. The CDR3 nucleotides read TGCAGTGCACGGCACTCCTACAATGAGCAGTTCTTC.

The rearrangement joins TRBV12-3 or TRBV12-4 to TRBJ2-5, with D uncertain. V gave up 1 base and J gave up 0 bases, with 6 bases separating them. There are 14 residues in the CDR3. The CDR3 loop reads CASSLVEYQETQYF. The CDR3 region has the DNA TGTGCCAGCAGTTTAGTTGAGTACCAAGAGACCCAGTACTTC.

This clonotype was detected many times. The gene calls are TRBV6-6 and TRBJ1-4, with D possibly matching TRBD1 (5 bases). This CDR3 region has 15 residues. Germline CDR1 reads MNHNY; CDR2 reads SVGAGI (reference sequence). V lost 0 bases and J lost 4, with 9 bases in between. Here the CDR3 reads CASSYSRQNNEKLFF. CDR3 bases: TGTGCCAGCAGTTACTCGCGACAGAATAATGAAAAACTGTTTTTT.

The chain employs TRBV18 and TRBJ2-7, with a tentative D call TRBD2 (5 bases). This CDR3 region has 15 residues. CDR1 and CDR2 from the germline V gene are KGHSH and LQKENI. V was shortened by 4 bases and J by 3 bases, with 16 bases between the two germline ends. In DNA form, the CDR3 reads TGTGCCAGCTCACGGGAGCTGACTCGACTCTACGAGCAGTACTTC. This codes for CASSRELTRLYEQYF.

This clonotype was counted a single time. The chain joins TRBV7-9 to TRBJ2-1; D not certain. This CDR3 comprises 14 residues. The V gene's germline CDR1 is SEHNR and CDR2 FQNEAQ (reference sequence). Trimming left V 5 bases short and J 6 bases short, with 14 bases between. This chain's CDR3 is CASSHMANRNEQFF. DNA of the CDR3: TGTGCCAGCAGCCACATGGCGAATCGCAATGAGCAGTTCTTC. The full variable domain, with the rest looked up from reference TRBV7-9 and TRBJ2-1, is DTGVSQNPRHKITKRGQNVTFRCDPISEHNRLYWYRQTLGQGPEFLTYFQNEAQLEKSRLLSDRFSAERPKGSFSTLEIQRTEQGDSAMYLCASSHMANRNEQFFGPGTRLTVL.

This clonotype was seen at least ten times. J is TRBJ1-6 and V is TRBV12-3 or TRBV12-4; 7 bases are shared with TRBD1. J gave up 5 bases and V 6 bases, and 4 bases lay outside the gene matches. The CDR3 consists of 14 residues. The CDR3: CASSPGGHNSPLHF. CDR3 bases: TGTGCCAGCAGCCCAGGGGGGCATAATTCACCCCTCCACTTT.

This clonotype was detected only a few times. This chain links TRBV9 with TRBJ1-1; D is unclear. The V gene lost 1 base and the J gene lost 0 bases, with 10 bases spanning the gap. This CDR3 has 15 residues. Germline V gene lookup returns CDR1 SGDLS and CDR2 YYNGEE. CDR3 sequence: CASSVFADMNTEAFF. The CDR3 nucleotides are TGTGCCAGCAGCGTATTTGCTGACATGAACACTGAAGCTTTCTTT.

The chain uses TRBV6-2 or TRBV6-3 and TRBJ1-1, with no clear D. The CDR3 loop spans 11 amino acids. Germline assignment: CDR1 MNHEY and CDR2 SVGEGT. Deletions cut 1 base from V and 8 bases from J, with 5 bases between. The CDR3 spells CASSYLHEAFF. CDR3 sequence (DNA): TGTGCCAGCAGTTACTTACACGAAGCTTTCTTT.

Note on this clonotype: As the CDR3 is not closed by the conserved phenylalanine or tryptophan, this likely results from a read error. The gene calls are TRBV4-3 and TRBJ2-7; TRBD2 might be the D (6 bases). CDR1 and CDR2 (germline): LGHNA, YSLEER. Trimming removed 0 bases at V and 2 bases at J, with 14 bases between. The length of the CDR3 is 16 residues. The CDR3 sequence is CASSQEGRGFPYEQYL. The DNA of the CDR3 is TGCGCCAGCAGCCAAGAAGGCCGGGGGTTTCCCTACGAGCAGTACCTC.

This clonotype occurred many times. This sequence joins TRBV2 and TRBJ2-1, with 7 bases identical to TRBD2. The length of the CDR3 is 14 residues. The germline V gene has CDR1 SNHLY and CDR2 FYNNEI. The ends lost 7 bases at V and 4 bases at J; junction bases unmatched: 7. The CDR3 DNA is TGTGCCAGCACCCCCCCGGGGGGTTACAATGAGCAGTTCTTC. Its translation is CASTPPGGYNEQFF.